This TCR beta chain was recovered during a study of Ad26.COV2.S vaccination and SARS-CoV-2 variants. The sample's treatment: roughly 19 received Ad26.COV2.S at low or high dose, single or two shots; 5 received placebo; per-sample allocation not given. The samples were gathered on day 63 after the first injection of vaccine or placebo. The repertoire was sequenced with immunoSEQ multiplex PCR; TCRdb's copy has only in-frame clones and lacks some. The sample records 300,000 to 350,000 clones, about 87% being singletons. Germline trimming cut 7 bases from V and 0 bases from J; bases unmatched to any gene: 3. The germline gives CDR1 MNHEY, CDR2 SVGAGI. The CDR3 is 15 residues long.

The chain is built from TRBV6-5 and TRBJ1-6; 7 bases match TRBD1. The TCR sequence derives from a person between 18 and 65 years old who received the Ad26.COV2.S COVID-19 vaccine or a placebo. The sequenced sample was peripheral blood, obtained in a trial of Ad26.COV2.S vaccine versus placebo. The CDR3 region is CASMDRSSYNSPLHF. In nucleotides, the CDR3 is TGTGCCAGCATGGACAGGAGCTCCTATAATTCACCCCTCCACTTT.